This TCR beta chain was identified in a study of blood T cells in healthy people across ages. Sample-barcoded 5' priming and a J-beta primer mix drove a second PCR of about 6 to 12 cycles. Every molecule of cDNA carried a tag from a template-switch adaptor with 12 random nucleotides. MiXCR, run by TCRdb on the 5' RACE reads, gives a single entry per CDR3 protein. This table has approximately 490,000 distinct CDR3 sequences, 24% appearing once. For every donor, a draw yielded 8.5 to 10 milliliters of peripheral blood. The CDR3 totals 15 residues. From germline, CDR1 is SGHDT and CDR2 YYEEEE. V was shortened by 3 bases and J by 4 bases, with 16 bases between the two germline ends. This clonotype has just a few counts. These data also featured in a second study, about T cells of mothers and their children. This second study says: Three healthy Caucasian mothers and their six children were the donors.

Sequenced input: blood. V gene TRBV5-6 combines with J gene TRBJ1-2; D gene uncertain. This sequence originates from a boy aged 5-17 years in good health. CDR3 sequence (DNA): TGTGCCAGCAGCTCCCGACGGGCCGATTTCTATGGCTACACCTTC. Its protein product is CASSSRRADFYGYTF.